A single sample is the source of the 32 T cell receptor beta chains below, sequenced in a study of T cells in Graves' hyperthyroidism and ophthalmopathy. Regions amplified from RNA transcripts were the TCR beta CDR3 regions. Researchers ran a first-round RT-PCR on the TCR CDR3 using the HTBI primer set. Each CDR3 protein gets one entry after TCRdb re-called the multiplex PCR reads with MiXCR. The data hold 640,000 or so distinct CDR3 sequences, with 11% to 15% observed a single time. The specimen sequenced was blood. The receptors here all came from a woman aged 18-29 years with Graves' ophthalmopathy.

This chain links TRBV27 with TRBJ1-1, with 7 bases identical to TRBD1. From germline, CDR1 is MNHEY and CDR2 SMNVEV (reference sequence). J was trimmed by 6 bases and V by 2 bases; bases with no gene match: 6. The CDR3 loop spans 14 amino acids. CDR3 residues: CASSLKGAGAEAFF. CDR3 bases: TGTGCCAGCAGTTTAAAGGGGGCTGGCGCTGAAGCTTTCTTT.

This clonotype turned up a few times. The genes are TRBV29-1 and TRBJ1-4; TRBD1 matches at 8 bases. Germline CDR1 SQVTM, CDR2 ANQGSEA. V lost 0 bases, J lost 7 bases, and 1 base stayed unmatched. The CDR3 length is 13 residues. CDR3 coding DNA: TGCAGCGTTGAAGAGGGGACAGGTGAAAAACTGTTTTTT. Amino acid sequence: CSVEEGTGEKLFF. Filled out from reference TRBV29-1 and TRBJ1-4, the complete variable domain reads SAVISQKPSRDICQRGTSLTIQCQVDSQVTMMFWYRQQPGQSLTLIATANQGSEATYESGFVIDKFPISRPNLTFSTLTVSNMSPEDSSIYLCSVEEGTGEKLFFGSGTQLSVL.

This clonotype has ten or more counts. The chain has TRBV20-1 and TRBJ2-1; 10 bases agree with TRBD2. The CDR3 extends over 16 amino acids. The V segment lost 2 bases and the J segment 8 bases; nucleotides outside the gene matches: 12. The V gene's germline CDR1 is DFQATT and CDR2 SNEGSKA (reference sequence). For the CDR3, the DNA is TGCAGTGCTAGATCGAGTAGCGGGAGGCCATCACATGAGCAGTTCTTC. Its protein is CSARSSSGRPSHEQFF.

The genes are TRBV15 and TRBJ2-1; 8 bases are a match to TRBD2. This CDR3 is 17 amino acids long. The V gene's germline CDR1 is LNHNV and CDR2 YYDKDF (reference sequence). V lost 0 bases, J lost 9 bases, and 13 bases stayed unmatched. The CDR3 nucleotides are TGTGCCACCAGCAGAGATCTCACTAGCGGTCCCCACGGTGAGCAGTTCTTC. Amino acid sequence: CATSRDLTSGPHGEQFF.

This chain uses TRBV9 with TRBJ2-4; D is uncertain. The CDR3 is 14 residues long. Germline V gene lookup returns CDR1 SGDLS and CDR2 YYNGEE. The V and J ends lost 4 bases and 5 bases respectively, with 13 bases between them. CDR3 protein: CASSTETGENIQYF. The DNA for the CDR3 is TGTGCCAGCAGCACAGAGACTGGGGAAAACATTCAGTACTTC.

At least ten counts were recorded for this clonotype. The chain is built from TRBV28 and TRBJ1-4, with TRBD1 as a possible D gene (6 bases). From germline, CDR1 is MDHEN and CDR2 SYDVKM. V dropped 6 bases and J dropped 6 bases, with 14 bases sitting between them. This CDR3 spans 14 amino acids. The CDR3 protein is CASSKGGVYEKLFF. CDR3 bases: TGTGCCAGCAGCAAAGGGGGTGTCTATGAAAAACTGTTTTTT. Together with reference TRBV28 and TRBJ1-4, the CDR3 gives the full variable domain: DVKVTQSSRYLVKRTGEKVFLECVQDMDHENMFWYRQDPGLGLRLIYFSYDVKMKEKGDIPEGYSVSREKKERFSLILESASTNQTSMYLCASSKGGVYEKLFFGSGTQLSVL.

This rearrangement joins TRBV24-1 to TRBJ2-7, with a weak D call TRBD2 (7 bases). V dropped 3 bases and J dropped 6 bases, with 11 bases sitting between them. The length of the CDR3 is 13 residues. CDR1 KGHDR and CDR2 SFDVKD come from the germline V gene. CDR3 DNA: TGTGCCACCAGTGATGGGGGGGCCTTCGAGCAGTACTTC. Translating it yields CATSDGGAFEQYF.

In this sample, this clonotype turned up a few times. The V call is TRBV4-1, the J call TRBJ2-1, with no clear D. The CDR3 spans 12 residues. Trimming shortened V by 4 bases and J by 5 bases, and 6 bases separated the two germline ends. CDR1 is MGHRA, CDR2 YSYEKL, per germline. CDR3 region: CASSRTNNEQFF. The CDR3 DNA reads TGCGCCAGCAGCCGGACGAACAATGAGCAGTTCTTC.

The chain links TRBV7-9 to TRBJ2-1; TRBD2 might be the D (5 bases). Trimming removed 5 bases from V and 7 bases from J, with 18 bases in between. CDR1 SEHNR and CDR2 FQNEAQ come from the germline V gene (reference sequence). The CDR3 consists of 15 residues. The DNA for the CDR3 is TGTGCCAGCAGCCCACGTAGGTCTGGGGAGAATGAGCAGTTCTTC. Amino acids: CASSPRRSGENEQFF.

CDR3 DNA: TGTGCCAGCAGCTTGGGGCAGGAACGCGGAAATACGCAGTATTTT. This codes for CASSLGQERGNTQYF. The J gene is TRBJ2-3, the V gene TRBV5-4; the D is unclear. The V end was cut by 0 bases, the J end by 7 bases, with 15 bases between. Germline V CDR1 and CDR2: SGHNT, YYREEE (reference sequence). The CDR3 consists of 15 residues.

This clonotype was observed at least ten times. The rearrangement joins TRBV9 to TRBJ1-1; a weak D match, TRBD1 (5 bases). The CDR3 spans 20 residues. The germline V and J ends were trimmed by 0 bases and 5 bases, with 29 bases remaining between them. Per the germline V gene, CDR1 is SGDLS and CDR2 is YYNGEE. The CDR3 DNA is TGTGCCAGCAGCGTAGAGTGGTGTTGGTTGGGAAGGGACCTCGGGACTGAAGCTTTCTTT. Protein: CASSVEWCWLGRDLGTEAFF.

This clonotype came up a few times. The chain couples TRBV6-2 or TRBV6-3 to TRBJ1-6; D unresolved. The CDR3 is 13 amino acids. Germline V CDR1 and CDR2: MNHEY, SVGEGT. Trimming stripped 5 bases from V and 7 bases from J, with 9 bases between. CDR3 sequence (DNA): TGTGCCAGCAGTCGCATGGGCAATTCACCCCTCCACTTT. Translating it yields CASSRMGNSPLHF.

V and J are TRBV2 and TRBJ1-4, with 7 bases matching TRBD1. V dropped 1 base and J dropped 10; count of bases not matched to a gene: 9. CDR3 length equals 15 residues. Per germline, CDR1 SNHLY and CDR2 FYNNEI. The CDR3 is CASSEDSPGGGKLFF. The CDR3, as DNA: TGTGCCAGCAGTGAAGACTCGCCAGGGGGGGGAAAACTGTTTTTT.

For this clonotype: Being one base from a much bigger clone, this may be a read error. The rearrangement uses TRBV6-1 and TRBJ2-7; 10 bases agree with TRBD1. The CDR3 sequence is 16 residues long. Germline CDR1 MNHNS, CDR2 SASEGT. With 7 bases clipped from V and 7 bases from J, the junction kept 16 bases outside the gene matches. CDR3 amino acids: CASNLRGTGEFYEQYF. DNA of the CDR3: TGTGCCAGCAATCTACGTGGGACAGGGGAGTTCTATGAGCAGTACTTC.

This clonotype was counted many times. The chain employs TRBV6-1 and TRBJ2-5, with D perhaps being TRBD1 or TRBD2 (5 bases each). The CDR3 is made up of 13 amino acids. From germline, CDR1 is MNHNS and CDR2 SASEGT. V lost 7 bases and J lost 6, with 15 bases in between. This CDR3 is CASTLGEIKTQYF. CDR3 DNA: TGTGCCAGCACTTTAGGGGAGATAAAGACCCAGTACTTC.

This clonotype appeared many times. CDR3 protein: CATSDFAEPNQPQHF. The CDR3 DNA reads as TGTGCCACCAGTGATTTCGCAGAGCCGAATCAGCCCCAGCATTTT. The chain links TRBV24-1 to TRBJ1-5; D uncertain. The CDR3 is made up of 15 amino acids. The ends were cut back, 1 base at V and 4 bases at J, with 10 bases in the middle. Per the germline V gene, CDR1 is KGHDR and CDR2 is SFDVKD.

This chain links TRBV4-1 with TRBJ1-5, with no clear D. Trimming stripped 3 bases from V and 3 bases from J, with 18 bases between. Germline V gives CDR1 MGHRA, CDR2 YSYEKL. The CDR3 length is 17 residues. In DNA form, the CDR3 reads TGCGCCAGCAGCCAGGGGTTACGAGGAGATACCAATCAGCCCCAGCATTTT. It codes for CASSQGLRGDTNQPQHF.

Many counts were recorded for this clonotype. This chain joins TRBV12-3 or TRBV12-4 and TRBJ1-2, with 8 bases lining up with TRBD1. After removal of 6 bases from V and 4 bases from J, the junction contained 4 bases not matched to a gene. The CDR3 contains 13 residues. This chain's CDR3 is CASSRDRSYGYTF. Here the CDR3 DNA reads TGTGCCAGCAGCCGGGACAGGAGCTATGGCTACACCTTC.

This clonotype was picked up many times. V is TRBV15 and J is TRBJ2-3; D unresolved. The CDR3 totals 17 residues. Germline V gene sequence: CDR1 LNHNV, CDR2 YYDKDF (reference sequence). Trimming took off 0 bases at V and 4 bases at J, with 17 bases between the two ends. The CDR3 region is CATSRDVGRLEPDTQYF. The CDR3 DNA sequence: TGTGCCACCAGCAGAGATGTGGGTAGGCTGGAGCCAGATACGCAGTATTTT.

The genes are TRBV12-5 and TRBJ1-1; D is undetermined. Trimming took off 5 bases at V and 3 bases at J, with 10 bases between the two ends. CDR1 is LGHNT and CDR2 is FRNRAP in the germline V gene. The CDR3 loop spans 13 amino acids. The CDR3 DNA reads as TGTGCTAGTGGTAGGGAGGAGGACACTGAAGCTTTCTTT. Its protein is CASGREEDTEAFF.

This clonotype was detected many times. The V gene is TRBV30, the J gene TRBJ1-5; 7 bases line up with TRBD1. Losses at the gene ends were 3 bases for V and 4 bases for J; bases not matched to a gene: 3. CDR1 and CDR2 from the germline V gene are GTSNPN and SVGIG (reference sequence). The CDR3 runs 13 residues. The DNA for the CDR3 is TGTGCCTGGAGCGGGACAGAGAATCAGCCCCAGCATTTT. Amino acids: CAWSGTENQPQHF.

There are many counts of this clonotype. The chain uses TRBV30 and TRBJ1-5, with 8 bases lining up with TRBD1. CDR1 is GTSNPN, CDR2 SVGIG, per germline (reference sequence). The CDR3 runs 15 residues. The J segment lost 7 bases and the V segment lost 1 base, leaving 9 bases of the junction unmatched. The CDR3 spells CAWSGSRTGIQPQHF. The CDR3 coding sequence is TGTGCCTGGAGTGGGAGTCGGACAGGGATCCAGCCCCAGCATTTT.

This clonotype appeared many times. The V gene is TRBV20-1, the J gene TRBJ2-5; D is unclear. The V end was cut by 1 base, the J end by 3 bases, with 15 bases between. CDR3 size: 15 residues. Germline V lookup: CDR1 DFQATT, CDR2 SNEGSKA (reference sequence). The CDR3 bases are TGCAGTGCTAGAGGTACAGTTAGGTCGGAAGAGACCCAGTACTTC. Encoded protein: CSARGTVRSEETQYF.

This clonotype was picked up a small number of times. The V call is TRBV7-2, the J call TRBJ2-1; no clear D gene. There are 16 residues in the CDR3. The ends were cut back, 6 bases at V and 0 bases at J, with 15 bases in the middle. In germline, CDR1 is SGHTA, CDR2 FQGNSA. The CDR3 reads CASRPRVTSSYNEQFF. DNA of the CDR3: TGTGCCAGCAGACCACGGGTGACGAGCTCCTACAATGAGCAGTTCTTC. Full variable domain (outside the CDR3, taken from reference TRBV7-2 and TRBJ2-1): GAGVSQSPSNKVTEKGKDVELRCDPISGHTALYWYRQSLGQGLEFLIYFQGNSAPDKSGLPSDRFSAERTGGSVSTLTIQRTQQEDSAVYLCASRPRVTSSYNEQFFGPGTRLTVL.

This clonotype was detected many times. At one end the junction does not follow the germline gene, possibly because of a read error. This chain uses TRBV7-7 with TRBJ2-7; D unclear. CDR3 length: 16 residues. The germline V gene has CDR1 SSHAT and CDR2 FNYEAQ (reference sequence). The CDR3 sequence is CASSFPLVGSSYEQYF. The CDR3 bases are TGTGCTAGCAGCTTTCCCCTAGTGGGTTCCAGCTACGAGCAGTACTTC.

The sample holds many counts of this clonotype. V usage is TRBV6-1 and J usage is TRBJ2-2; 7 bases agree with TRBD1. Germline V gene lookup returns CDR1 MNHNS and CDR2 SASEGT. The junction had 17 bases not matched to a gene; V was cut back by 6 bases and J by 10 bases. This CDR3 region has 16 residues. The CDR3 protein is CASRSRPGQLRTELFF. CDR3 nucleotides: TGTGCCAGCAGATCTAGACCGGGACAGTTGCGTACGGAGCTGTTTTTT.

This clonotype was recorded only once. DNA of the CDR3: TGCAGTGGCACGAGCGGAGCTGAGGGTTACAATGAGCAGTTCTTC. Amino acid sequence: CSGTSGAEGYNEQFF. The V and J genes are TRBV20-1 and TRBJ2-1; maybe TRBD2 (5 bases). This CDR3 has 15 amino acids. V lost 7 bases and J 4 bases, leaving 20 bases between the germline ends. CDR1 and CDR2 (germline): DFQATT, SNEGSKA (reference sequence).

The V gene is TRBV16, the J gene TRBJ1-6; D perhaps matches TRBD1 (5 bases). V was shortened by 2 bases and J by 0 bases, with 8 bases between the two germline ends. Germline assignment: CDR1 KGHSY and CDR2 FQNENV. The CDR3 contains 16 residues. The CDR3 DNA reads TGTGCCAGCAGCCAAGGGGGGAGCTCCTATAATTCACCCCTCCACTTT. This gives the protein CASSQGGSSYNSPLHF.

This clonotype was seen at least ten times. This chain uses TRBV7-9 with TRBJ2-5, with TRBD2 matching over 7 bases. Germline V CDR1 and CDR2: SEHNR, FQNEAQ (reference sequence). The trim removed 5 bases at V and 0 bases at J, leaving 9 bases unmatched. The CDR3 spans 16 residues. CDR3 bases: TGTGCCAGCAGCGCAAGTTTAGGACTAGACCAAGAGACCCAGTACTTC. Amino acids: CASSASLGLDQETQYF. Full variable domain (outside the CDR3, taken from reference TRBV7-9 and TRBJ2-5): DTGVSQNPRHKITKRGQNVTFRCDPISEHNRLYWYRQTLGQGPEFLTYFQNEAQLEKSRLLSDRFSAERPKGSFSTLEIQRTEQGDSAMYLCASSASLGLDQETQYFGPGTRLLVL.

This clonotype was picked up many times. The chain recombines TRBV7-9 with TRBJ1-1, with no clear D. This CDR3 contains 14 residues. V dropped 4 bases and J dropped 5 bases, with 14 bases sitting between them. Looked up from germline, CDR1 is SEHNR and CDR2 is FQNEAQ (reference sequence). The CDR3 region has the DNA TGTGCCAGCAGCTACGGATCCGGGGAAACTGAAGCTTTCTTT. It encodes CASSYGSGETEAFF.

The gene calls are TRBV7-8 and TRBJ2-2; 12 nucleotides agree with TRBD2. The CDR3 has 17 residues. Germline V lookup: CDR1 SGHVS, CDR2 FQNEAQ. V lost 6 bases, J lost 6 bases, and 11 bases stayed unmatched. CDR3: CASRSGLAGPKAGELFF. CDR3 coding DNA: TGTGCCAGCAGATCCGGACTAGCGGGACCCAAAGCCGGGGAGCTGTTTTTT.

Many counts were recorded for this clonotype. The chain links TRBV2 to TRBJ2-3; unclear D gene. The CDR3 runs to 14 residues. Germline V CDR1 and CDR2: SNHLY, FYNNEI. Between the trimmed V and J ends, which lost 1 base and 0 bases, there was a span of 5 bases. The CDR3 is CASSEGTSTDTQYF. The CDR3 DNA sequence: TGTGCCAGCAGTGAAGGCACTAGCACAGATACGCAGTATTTT.